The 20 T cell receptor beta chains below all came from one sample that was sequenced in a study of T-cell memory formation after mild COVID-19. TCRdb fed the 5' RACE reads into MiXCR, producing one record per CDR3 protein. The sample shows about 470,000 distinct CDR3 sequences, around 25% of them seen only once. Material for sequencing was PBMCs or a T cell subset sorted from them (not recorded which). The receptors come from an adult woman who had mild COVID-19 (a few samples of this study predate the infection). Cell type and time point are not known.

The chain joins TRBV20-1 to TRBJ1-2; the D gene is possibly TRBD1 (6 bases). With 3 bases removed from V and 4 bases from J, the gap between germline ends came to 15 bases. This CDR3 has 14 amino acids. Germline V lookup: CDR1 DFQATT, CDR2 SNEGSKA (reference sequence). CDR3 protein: CSARSQGLVYGYTF. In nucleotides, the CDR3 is TGCAGTGCTAGGTCGCAGGGGCTTGTCTATGGCTACACCTTC.

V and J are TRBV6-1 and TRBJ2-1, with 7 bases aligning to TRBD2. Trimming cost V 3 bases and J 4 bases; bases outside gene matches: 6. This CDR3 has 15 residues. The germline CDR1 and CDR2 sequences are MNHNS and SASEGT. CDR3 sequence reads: CASSDETSAYNEQFF. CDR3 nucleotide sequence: TGTGCCAGCAGTGACGAAACTAGCGCGTACAATGAGCAGTTCTTC.

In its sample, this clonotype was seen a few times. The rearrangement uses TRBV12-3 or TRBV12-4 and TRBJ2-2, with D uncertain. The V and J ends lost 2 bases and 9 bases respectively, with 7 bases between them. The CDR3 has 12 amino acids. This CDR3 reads CASSLSLRELFF. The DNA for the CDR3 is TGTGCCAGCAGTTTAAGTCTGAGGGAGCTGTTTTTT.

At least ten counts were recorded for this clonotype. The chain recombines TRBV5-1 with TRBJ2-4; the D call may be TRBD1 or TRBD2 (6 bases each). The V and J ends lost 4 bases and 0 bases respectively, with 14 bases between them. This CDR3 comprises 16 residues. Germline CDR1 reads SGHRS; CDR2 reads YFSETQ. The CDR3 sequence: CASSPGRTEAKNIQYF. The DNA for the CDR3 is TGCGCCAGCAGCCCGGGGAGGACAGAAGCCAAAAACATTCAGTACTTC. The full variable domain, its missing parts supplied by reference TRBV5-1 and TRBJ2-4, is KAGVTQTPRYLIKTRGQQVTLSCSPISGHRSVSWYQQTPGQGLQFLFEYFSETQRNKGNFPGRFSGRQFSNSRSEMNVSTLELGDSALYLCASSPGRTEAKNIQYFGAGTRLSVL.

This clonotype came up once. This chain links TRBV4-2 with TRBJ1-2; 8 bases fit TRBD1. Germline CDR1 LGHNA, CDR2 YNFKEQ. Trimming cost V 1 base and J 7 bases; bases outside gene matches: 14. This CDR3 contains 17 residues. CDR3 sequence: CASSQGADLQGASGYTF. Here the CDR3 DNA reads TGTGCCAGCAGCCAAGGGGCAGATCTTCAGGGGGCATCTGGCTACACCTTC.

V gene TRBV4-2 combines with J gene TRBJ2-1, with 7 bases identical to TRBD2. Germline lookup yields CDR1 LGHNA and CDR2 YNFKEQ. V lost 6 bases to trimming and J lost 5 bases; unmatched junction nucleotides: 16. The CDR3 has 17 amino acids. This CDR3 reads CASRTLTGGRGDNEQFF. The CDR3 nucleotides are TGTGCCAGCAGGACCCTGACGGGGGGTAGAGGTGACAATGAGCAGTTCTTC.

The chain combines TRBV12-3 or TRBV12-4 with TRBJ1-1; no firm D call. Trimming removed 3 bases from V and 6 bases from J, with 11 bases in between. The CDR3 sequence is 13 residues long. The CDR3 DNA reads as TGTGCCAGCAGTTTCAGGTTGAATCCTGAAGCTTTCTTT. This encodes CASSFRLNPEAFF.

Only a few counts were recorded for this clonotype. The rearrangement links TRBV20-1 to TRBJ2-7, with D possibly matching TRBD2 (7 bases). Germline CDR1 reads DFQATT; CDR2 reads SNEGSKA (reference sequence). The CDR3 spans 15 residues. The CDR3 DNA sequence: TGCAGCGCCCAGGGGAGAGCGGGGAGCTCCTACGAGCAGTACTTC. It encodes CSAQGRAGSSYEQYF.

The CDR3 protein is CASSEKGGRLSYNEQFF. The CDR3 region has the DNA TGTGCCAGCAGTGAAAAGGGTGGGAGGCTCTCCTACAATGAGCAGTTCTTC. The chain uses TRBV25-1 and TRBJ2-1, with D possibly matching TRBD2 (6 bases). Per germline, CDR1 MGHDK and CDR2 SYGVNS. The CDR3 consists of 17 residues. The germline V and J ends were trimmed by 2 bases and 0 bases, with 14 bases remaining between them.

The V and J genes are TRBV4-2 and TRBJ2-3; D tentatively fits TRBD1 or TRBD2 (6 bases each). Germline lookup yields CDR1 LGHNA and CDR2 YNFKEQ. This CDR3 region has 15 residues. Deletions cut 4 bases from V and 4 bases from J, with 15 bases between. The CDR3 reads CASSPQWGAPDTQYF. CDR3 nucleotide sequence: TGTGCCAGCAGCCCCCAATGGGGGGCCCCAGATACGCAGTATTTT.

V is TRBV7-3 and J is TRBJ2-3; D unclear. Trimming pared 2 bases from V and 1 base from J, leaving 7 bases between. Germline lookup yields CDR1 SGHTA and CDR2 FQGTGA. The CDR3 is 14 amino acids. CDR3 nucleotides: TGTGCCAGCAGCTTATCCTGGGGCACAGATACGCAGTATTTT. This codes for CASSLSWGTDTQYF.

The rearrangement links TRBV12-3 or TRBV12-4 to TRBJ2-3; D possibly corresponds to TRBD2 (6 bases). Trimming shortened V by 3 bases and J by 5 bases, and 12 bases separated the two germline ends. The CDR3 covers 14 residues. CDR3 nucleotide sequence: TGTGCCAGCAGTTTGACGGGAGCGGGAGATACGCAGTATTTT. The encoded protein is CASSLTGAGDTQYF.

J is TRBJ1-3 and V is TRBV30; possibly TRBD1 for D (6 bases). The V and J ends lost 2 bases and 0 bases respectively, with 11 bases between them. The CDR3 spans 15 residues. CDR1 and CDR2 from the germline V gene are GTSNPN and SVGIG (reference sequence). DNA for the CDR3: TGTGCCTGGAGTAATGGACAGAGCTCTGGAAACACCATATATTTT. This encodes CAWSNGQSSGNTIYF.

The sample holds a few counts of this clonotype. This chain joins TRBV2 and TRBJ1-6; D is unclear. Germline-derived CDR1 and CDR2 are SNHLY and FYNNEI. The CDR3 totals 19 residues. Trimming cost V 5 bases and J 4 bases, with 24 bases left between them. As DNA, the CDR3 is TGTGCCAGCAGTCCGGGCGCGGTAGAGGGATCCCTGTATAATTCACCCCTCCACTTT. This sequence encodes CASSPGAVEGSLYNSPLHF.

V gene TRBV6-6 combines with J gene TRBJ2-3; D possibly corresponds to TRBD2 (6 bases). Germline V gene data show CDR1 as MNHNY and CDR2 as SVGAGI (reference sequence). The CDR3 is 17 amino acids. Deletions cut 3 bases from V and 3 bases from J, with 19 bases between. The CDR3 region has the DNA TGTGCCAGCAGTTATCCCCCTGGCGGGGTCAGTACAGATACGCAGTATTTT. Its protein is CASSYPPGGVSTDTQYF.

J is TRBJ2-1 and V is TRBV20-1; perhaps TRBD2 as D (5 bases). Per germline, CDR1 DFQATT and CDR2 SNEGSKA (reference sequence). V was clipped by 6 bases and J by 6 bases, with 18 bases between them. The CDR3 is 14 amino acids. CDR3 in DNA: TGCAGTGCCCTGATCTGGAGGACCGTCAATGAGCAGTTCTTC. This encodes CSALIWRTVNEQFF.

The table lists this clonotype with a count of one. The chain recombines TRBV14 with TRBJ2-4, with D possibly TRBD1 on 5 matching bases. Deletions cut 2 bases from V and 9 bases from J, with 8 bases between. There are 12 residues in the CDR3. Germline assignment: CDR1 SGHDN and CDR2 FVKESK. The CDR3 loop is CASSQQGGIQYF. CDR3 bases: TGTGCCAGCAGCCAACAGGGTGGCATTCAGTACTTC.

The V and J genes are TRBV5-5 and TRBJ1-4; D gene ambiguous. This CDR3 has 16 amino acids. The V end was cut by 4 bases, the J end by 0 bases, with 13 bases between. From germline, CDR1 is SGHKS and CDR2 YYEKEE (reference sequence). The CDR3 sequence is CASSRGPQSTNEKLFF. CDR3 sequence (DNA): TGTGCCAGCAGCCGTGGGCCCCAGTCAACTAATGAAAAACTGTTTTTT.

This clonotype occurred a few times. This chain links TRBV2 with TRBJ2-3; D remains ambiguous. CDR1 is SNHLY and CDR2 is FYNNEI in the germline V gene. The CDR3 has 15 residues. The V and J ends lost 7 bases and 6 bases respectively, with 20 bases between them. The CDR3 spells CASISARTQRDTQYF. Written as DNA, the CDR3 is TGTGCCAGCATATCCGCGCGAACGCAGCGTGATACGCAGTATTTT.

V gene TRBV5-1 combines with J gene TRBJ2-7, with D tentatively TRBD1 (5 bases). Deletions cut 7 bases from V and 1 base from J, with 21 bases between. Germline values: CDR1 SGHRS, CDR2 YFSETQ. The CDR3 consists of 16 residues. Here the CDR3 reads CASRPGRDMISYEQYF. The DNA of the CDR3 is TGCGCCAGCCGACCGGGCAGGGATATGATATCCTACGAGCAGTACTTC.